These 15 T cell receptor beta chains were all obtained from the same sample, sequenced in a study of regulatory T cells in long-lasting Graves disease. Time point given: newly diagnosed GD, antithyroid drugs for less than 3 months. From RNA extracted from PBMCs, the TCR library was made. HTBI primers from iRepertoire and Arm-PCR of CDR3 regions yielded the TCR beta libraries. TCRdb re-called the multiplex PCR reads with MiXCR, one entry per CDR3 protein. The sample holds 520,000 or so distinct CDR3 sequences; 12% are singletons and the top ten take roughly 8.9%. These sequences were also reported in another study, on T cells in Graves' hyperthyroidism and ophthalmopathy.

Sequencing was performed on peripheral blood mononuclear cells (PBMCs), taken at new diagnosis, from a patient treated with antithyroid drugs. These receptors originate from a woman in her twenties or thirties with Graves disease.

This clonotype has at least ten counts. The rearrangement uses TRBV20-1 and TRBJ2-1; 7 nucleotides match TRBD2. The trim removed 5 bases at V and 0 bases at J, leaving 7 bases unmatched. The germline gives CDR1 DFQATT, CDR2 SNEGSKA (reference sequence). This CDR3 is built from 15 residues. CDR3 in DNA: TGCAGTGCTCACGGGACTACTAGCTCCTACAATGAGCAGTTCTTC. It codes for CSAHGTTSSYNEQFF.

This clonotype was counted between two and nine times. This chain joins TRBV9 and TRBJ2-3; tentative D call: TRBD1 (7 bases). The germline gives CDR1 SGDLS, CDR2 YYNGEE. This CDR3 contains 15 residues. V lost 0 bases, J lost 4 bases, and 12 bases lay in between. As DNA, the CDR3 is TGTGCCAGCAGCGTAGCGGGACAGCGGGCAGATACGCAGTATTTT. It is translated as CASSVAGQRADTQYF.

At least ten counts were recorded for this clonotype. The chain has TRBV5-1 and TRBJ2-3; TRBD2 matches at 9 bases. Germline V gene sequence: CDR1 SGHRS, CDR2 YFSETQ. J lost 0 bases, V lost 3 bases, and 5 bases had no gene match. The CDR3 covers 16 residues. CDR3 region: CASSSTSGSSTDTQYF. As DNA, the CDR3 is TGCGCCAGCAGCTCGACTAGCGGCTCTAGCACAGATACGCAGTATTTT.

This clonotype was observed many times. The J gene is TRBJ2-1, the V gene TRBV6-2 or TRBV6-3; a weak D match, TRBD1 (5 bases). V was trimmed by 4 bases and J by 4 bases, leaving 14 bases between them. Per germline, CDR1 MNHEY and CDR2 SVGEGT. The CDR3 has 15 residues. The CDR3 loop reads CASSWQGMSYNEQFF. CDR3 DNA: TGTGCCAGCAGTTGGCAGGGTATGTCGTACAATGAGCAGTTCTTC.

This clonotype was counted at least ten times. CDR3 DNA: TGTGCCAGCAGTTCCCCCGGGACTCCGAACACCGGGGAGCTGTTTTTT. This encodes CASSSPGTPNTGELFF. The J gene is TRBJ2-2, the V gene TRBV28, with D maybe TRBD2 (6 bases). V was trimmed by 4 bases and J by 0 bases, leaving 12 bases between them. The CDR3 contains 16 residues. Germline V lookup: CDR1 MDHEN, CDR2 SYDVKM. The variable domain in full, with the rest retrieved from reference TRBV28 and TRBJ2-2, is DVKVTQSSRYLVKRTGEKVFLECVQDMDHENMFWYRQDPGLGLRLIYFSYDVKMKEKGDIPEGYSVSREKKERFSLILESASTNQTSMYLCASSSPGTPNTGELFFGEGSRLTVL.

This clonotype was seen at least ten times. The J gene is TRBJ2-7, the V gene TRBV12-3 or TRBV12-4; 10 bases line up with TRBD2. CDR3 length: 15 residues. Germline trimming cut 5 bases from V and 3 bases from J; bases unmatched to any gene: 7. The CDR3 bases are TGTGCCAGCAGTCCGGCTAGCGGGAGTATCTACGAGCAGTACTTC. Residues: CASSPASGSIYEQYF.

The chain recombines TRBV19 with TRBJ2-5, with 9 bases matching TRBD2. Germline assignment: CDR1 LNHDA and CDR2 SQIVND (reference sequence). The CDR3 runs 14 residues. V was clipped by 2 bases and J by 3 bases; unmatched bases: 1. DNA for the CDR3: TGTGCCAGTAGTATACGACTAGCGGAAGAGACCCAGTACTTC. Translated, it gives CASSIRLAEETQYF. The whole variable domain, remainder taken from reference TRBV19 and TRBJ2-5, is DGGITQSPKYLFRKEGQNVTLSCEQNLNHDAMYWYRQDPGQGLRLIYYSQIVNDFQKGDIAEGYSVSREKKESFPLTVTSAQKNPTAFYLCASSIRLAEETQYFGPGTRLLVL.

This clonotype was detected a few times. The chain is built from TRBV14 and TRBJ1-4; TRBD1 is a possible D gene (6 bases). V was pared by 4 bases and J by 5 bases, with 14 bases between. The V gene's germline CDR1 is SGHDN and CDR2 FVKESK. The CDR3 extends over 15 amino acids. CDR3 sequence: CASSPTTGYNEKLFF. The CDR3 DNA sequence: TGTGCCAGCAGCCCCACGACAGGCTACAATGAAAAACTGTTTTTT.

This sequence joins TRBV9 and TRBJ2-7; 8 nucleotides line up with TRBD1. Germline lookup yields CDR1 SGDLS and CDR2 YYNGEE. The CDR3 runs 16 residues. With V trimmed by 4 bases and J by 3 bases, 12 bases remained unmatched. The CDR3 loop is CASSPRTGTGRYEQYF. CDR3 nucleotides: TGTGCCAGCAGCCCTCGGACCGGGACAGGCCGCTACGAGCAGTACTTC.

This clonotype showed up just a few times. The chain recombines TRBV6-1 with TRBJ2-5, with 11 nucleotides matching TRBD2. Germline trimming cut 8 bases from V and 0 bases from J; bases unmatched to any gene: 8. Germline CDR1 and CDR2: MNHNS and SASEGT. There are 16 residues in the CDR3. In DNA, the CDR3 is TGTGCCAGCGCTCTAGCGGGAGGTTCGTACCAAGAGACCCAGTACTTC. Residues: CASALAGGSYQETQYF.

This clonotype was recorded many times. DNA for the CDR3: TGCAGTGCTAGAGAGGTCGGATCCTACGAGCAGTACTTC. The encoded protein is CSAREVGSYEQYF. The rearrangement uses TRBV20-1 and TRBJ2-7; D unresolved. Germline CDR1 and CDR2: DFQATT and SNEGSKA (reference sequence). Trimming removed 0 bases from V and 1 base from J, with 7 bases in between. The CDR3 is 13 residues long.

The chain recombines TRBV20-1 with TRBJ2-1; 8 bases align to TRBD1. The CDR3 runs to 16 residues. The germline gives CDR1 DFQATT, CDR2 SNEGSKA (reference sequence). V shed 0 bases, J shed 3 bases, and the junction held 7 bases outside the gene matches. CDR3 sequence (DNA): TGCAGTGCTAGAGATCGAAGACAGGGGATCTACAATGAGCAGTTCTTC. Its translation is CSARDRRQGIYNEQFF.

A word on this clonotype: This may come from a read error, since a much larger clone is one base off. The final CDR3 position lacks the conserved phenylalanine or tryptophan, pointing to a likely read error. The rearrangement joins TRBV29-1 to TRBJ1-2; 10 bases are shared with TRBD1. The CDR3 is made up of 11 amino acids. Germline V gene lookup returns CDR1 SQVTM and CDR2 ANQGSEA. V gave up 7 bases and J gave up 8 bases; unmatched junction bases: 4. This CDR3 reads CSARTGGGYTL. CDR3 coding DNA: TGCAGCGCCAGGACAGGGGGAGGCTACACCTTA.

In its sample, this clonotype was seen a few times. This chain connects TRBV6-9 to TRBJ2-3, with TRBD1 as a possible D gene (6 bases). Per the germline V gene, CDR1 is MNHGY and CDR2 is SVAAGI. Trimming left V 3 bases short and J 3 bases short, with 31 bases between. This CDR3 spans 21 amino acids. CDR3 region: CASSYWASRDIPRRSTDTQYF. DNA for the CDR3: TGTGCCAGCAGTTACTGGGCGTCCCGGGACATTCCGCGCAGGAGTACAGATACGCAGTATTTT.

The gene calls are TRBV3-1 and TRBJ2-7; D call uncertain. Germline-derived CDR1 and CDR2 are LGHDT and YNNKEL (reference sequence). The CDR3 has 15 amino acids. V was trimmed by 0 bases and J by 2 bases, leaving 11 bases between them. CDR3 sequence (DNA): TGTGCCAGCAGCCAAGATCTCCTAGGGACCTACGAGCAGTACTTC. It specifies CASSQDLLGTYEQYF.